The 21 T cell receptor beta chains given below trace back to one sample, sequenced in a study of CD8+ T cells in alopecia areata. This sample's treatment: oral pan-JAK inhibitor, 5-10 mg twice daily. RNA, once extracted, was reverse transcribed into cDNA for use as the sequencing template. Only in-frame clones appear in the TCRdb table, and some are missing; sequencing was by immunoSEQ multiplex PCR. The sample has fewer than 250,000 clones, roughly 40% seen once; the top ten hold around 2.8%. Source: CD4+ T cells sorted from blood, taken between weeks 36 and 40, from a patient treated with tofacitinib. These receptors all come from a human donor with alopecia areata.

This clone turned up a few times. The J gene is TRBJ2-7, the V gene TRBV2, with 8 bases matching TRBD1. Germline assignment: CDR1 SNHLY and CDR2 FYNNEI. The junction had 4 bases not matched to a gene; V was cut back by 8 bases and J by 1 base. The CDR3 consists of 13 residues. The CDR3 spells CASGGTGSYEQYF. DNA of the CDR3: TGTGCCAGCGGAGGGACAGGATCCTACGAGCAGTACTTC.

This clone came up a few times. The chain joins TRBV5-1 to TRBJ1-2, with D maybe TRBD1 (5 bases). The CDR3 contains 12 residues. CDR1 SGHRS and CDR2 YFSETQ come from the germline V gene. Trimming left V 2 bases short and J 6 bases short, with 8 bases between. The CDR3 DNA reads TGCGCCAGCAGCTTAGGGGCGGATGGCTACACCTTC. Translating it yields CASSLGADGYTF.

This clone was counted between two and nine times. This chain joins TRBV6-6 and TRBJ2-7; no clear D gene. Deletions cut 4 bases from V and 6 bases from J, with 16 bases between. Germline lookup yields CDR1 MNHNY and CDR2 SVGAGI (reference sequence). This CDR3 comprises 14 residues. This chain's CDR3 is CASSSRALDSEQYF. For the CDR3, the DNA is TGTGCCAGCAGTTCCCGGGCCTTGGATAGCGAGCAGTACTTC.

The rearrangement uses TRBV5-1 and TRBJ2-1; 9 bases agree with TRBD2. The CDR3 spans 15 residues. Germline CDR1 and CDR2: SGHRS and YFSETQ. J lost 4 bases, V lost 5 bases, and 7 bases had no gene match. CDR3: CASRVAGEAYNEQFF. The CDR3 bases are TGCGCCAGCAGGGTAGCGGGAGAAGCGTACAATGAGCAGTTCTTC.

This clone appeared a few times. This chain's CDR3 is CASSPNRFSYTSTDTQYF. The CDR3 bases are TGTGCCAGCAGCCCGAACAGGTTTTCCTATACTAGCACAGATACGCAGTATTTT. The J gene is TRBJ2-3, the V gene TRBV7-2; D possibly corresponds to TRBD1 (5 bases). This CDR3 comprises 18 residues. Per the germline V gene, CDR1 is SGHTA and CDR2 is FQGNSA. The V gene lost 5 bases and the J gene lost 0 bases, with 21 bases spanning the gap.

V and J are TRBV2 and TRBJ2-3; D is perhaps TRBD1 (6 bases). Germline V gives CDR1 SNHLY, CDR2 FYNNEI. Trimming cost V 6 bases and J 3 bases, with 10 bases left between them. The CDR3 spans 13 residues. The chain's CDR3 is CASSRGWTDTQYF. CDR3 bases: TGTGCCAGCAGCAGGGGTTGGACAGATACGCAGTATTTT.

The chain couples TRBV6-5 to TRBJ2-3, with D possibly matching TRBD2 (6 bases). The CDR3 covers 12 residues. Looked up from germline, CDR1 is MNHEY and CDR2 is SVGAGI. V lost 10 bases and J lost 6, with 14 bases in between. This CDR3 reads CATLGGSDTQYF. DNA of the CDR3: TGTGCCACCCTGGGGGGTTCGGATACGCAGTATTTT.

Regarding this clone: A much larger clone lies one base from this, so it may be a read error. The chain combines TRBV7-9 with TRBJ2-3; no reliable D call. Germline V gene sequence: CDR1 SEHNR, CDR2 FQNEAQ (reference sequence). Between the trimmed V and J ends, which lost 0 bases and 2 bases, there was a span of 3 bases. The CDR3 spans 13 residues. The CDR3 region is CASSLAPTDTQYF. CDR3 nucleotide sequence: TGTGCCAGCAGCTTAGCACCCACAGATACGCAGTATTTT.

The table lists this clone with a few counts. The chain recombines TRBV4-1 with TRBJ2-7; 10 nucleotides align to TRBD1. The length of the CDR3 is 16 residues. Germline V gene data show CDR1 as MGHRA and CDR2 as YSYEKL. The V segment lost 4 bases and the J segment 3 bases; nucleotides outside the gene matches: 9. CDR3 residues: CASSLASRDRGYEQYF. The CDR3 DNA sequence: TGCGCCAGCAGCCTAGCATCCCGGGACAGGGGCTACGAGCAGTACTTC.

The chain links TRBV7-2 to TRBJ2-7; possibly TRBD1 or TRBD2 for D (5 bases each). V lost 3 bases and J 4 bases, leaving 16 bases between the germline ends. Germline lookup yields CDR1 SGHTA and CDR2 FQGNSA. The CDR3 runs 15 residues. The CDR3 is CASSLGTFGLYEQYF. In DNA, the CDR3 is TGTGCCAGCAGCTTGGGGACCTTCGGTTTATACGAGCAGTACTTC.

The chain links TRBV5-1 to TRBJ1-4, with D maybe TRBD1 (5 bases). The CDR3 length is 13 residues. Trimming cost V 2 bases and J 4 bases, with 6 bases left between them. Germline CDR1 SGHRS, CDR2 YFSETQ. DNA for the CDR3: TGCGCCAGCAGCTTCGGGGGTAATGAAAAACTGTTTTTT. Protein: CASSFGGNEKLFF.

J is TRBJ2-1 and V is TRBV11-1; no reliable D call. V dropped 2 bases and J dropped 10 bases, with 12 bases sitting between them. Germline V gene sequence: CDR1 SGHAT, CDR2 FQDESV (reference sequence). This CDR3 spans 13 amino acids. CDR3 protein: CASSLLGPGEQFF. CDR3 DNA: TGTGCCAGCAGCTTACTCGGGCCCGGGGAGCAGTTCTTC.

J is TRBJ2-7 and V is TRBV5-1; D remains unclear. Germline CDR1 SGHRS, CDR2 YFSETQ. Trimming took off 4 bases at V and 1 base at J, with 18 bases between the two ends. The CDR3 totals 16 residues. This CDR3 is CASSPTRGVKSYEQYF. In DNA, the CDR3 is TGCGCCAGCAGCCCCACGCGAGGCGTCAAATCCTACGAGCAGTACTTC.

The table lists this clone with many counts. This chain uses TRBV18 with TRBJ2-2; D perhaps matches TRBD2 (5 bases). Germline V lookup: CDR1 KGHSH, CDR2 LQKENI. The CDR3 consists of 15 residues. The V and J ends lost 3 bases and 4 bases respectively, with 12 bases between them. The CDR3 nucleotides are TGTGCCAGCTCACCCGGGAAGCGATCCACCGGGGAGCTGTTTTTT. Its translation is CASSPGKRSTGELFF.

V is TRBV27 and J is TRBJ1-5, with D perhaps matching TRBD1 (5 bases). Germline-derived CDR1 and CDR2 are MNHEY and SMNVEV (reference sequence). Between the trimmed V and J ends, which lost 2 bases and 7 bases, there was a span of 12 bases. CDR3 length: 14 amino acids. The chain's CDR3 is CASSLRQGGQPQHF. CDR3 DNA: TGTGCCAGCAGTTTAAGGCAGGGAGGCCAGCCCCAGCATTTT.

The chain recombines TRBV7-9 with TRBJ2-2; D is possibly TRBD2 (6 bases). CDR3 length: 13 residues. Trimming removed 11 bases at V and 6 bases at J, with 16 bases between. CDR1 and CDR2 (germline): SEHNR, FQNEAQ (reference sequence). CDR3 region: CAPGGLVSGELFF. CDR3 nucleotides: TGTGCCCCAGGAGGGCTTGTTTCCGGGGAGCTGTTTTTT.

This clone turned up a few times. CDR3 residues: CAIREDRAKVNEQFF. The CDR3 DNA reads as TGTGCCATCAGAGAAGACAGGGCCAAAGTCAATGAGCAGTTCTTC. J is TRBJ2-1 and V is TRBV10-3; 7 bases map to TRBD1. CDR1 is ENHRY, CDR2 SYGVKD, per germline. V trimming: 6 bases; J trimming: 6 bases; junction bases outside the gene matches: 11. The CDR3 is made up of 15 amino acids.

This clone turned up a few times. Written as DNA, the CDR3 is TGTGCCAGCAGTACTCTACAGGGGACTGAAGCTTTCTTT. Translating gives CASSTLQGTEAFF. The chain has TRBV27 and TRBJ1-1, with 7 positions matching TRBD1. Per germline, CDR1 MNHEY and CDR2 SMNVEV (reference sequence). The V gene end was trimmed by 5 bases and the J gene end by 5 bases; junction bases not matched to a gene: 5. The CDR3 consists of 13 residues.

The chain recombines TRBV5-1 with TRBJ2-1, with TRBD2 identical over 12 bases. V dropped 5 bases and J dropped 9; count of bases not matched to a gene: 12. The V gene's germline CDR1 is SGHRS and CDR2 YFSETQ. This CDR3 contains 16 residues. The CDR3 DNA sequence: TGCGCCAGCAGTTATACGACTAGCGGGAGTGAGGGTGAGCAGTTCTTC. It codes for CASSYTTSGSEGEQFF.

The chain has TRBV27 and TRBJ2-5, with TRBD2 as a possible D gene (5 bases). CDR1 MNHEY and CDR2 SMNVEV come from the germline V gene (reference sequence). The CDR3 is made up of 14 amino acids. Trimming removed 6 bases from V and 0 bases from J, with 11 bases in between. CDR3 in amino acids: CASRPQDYQETQYF. The DNA for the CDR3 is TGTGCCAGCAGACCCCAGGACTACCAAGAGACCCAGTACTTC.

Worth noting for this clone: The junction and the germline gene differ at one end; a read error may be behind it. The gene calls are TRBV27 and TRBJ2-7; D is ambiguous. CDR1 and CDR2 (germline): MNHEY, SMNVEV (reference sequence). The CDR3 spans 8 residues. As DNA, the CDR3 is TGTGCCAGCAGCAATGGGGTCTTC. As protein: CASSNGVF.